This passage covers 7 T cell receptor beta chains from one sample sequenced in a study of shared clonotypes between healthy human individuals. Method: immunoSEQ multiplex PCR; TCRdb's copy keeps in-frame clones and lacks some. The sample consists of hundreds of thousands of clones, around 92% of them appearing once. CD45RO-negative, CCR7-selected cells formed the naive CD8 fraction, which excluded terminally differentiated effector memory CD45RA+ cells. The sequencing sample was made of naive CD8+ T cells sorted from blood. The receptors stem from a man in his thirties or forties in good health.

The chain employs TRBV27 and TRBJ2-7, with TRBD1 matching 10 bases. From germline, CDR1 is MNHEY and CDR2 SMNVEV (reference sequence). This CDR3 has 15 residues. V lost 3 bases and J lost 6; bases outside the gene matches: 8. CDR3 sequence (DNA): TGTGCCAGCAGTTTTCGTCGTGGGACAGGGGCCGAGCAGTACTTC. Translated: CASSFRRGTGAEQYF.

The chain has TRBV5-1 and TRBJ2-2, with 7 bases lining up with TRBD1. Germline-derived CDR1 and CDR2 are SGHRS and YFSETQ. J gave up 5 bases and V 5 bases, and 12 bases lay outside the gene matches. The CDR3 consists of 16 residues. CDR3: CASSLNWDRVTGELFF. Written as DNA, the CDR3 is TGCGCCAGCAGTTTGAACTGGGACAGAGTGACCGGGGAGCTGTTTTTT.

The rearrangement links TRBV27 to TRBJ1-6, with D possibly TRBD1 on 6 matching bases. Per germline, CDR1 MNHEY and CDR2 SMNVEV (reference sequence). CDR3 length: 15 residues. V lost 2 bases and J lost 5, with 10 bases in between. The CDR3 loop is CASSLTGYDNSPLHF. The CDR3 DNA follows: TGTGCCAGCAGTTTAACAGGGTACGATAATTCACCCCTCCACTTT.

This clone has a handful of counts. J is TRBJ2-3 and V is TRBV10-2; no clear D gene. Trimming cost V 2 bases and J 0 bases, with 12 bases left between them. CDR3 length equals 16 residues. Germline loops: CDR1 WSHSY, CDR2 SAAADI. This chain's CDR3 is CASSEEATPSTDTQYF. CDR3 nucleotide sequence: TGCGCCAGCAGTGAGGAGGCTACCCCCAGCACAGATACGCAGTATTTT.

V is TRBV14 and J is TRBJ2-7, with D hard to call. The CDR3 extends over 17 amino acids. CDR1 SGHDN and CDR2 FVKESK come from the germline V gene. The V end lost 4 bases, the J end lost 5 bases, and 24 bases lay between the germline ends. The chain's CDR3 is CASSPLLAAGLLDEQYF. The CDR3 nucleotides are TGTGCCAGCAGCCCCCTTCTTGCCGCAGGCTTACTGGACGAGCAGTACTTC. The whole variable domain, filled in from reference TRBV14 and TRBJ2-7, reads EAGVTQFPSHSVIEKGQTVTLRCDPISGHDNLYWYRRVMGKEIKFLLHFVKESKQDESGMPNNRFLAERTGGTYSTLKVQPAELEDSGVYFCASSPLLAAGLLDEQYFGPGTRLTVT.

The V and J genes are TRBV7-6 and TRBJ2-3; D is possibly TRBD2 (5 bases). This CDR3 region has 17 residues. V lost 1 base to trimming and J lost 2 bases, with 16 bases between them. Germline V gene data show CDR1 as SGHVS and CDR2 as FNYEAQ. Here the CDR3 DNA reads TGTGCCAGCAGCTTAGGTGAAGAGGGCCACGACACAGATACGCAGTATTTT. Its translation: CASSLGEEGHDTDTQYF.

This clone was recorded once. This CDR3 is also generated by other DNA sequences in the sample. This rearrangement joins TRBV27 to TRBJ2-3; D is unresolved. CDR1 and CDR2 (germline): MNHEY, SMNVEV (reference sequence). V lost 2 bases, J lost 0 bases, and 3 bases lay in between. The CDR3 runs 13 residues. CDR3 region: CASSLTSTDTQYF. Written as DNA, the CDR3 is TGTGCCAGCAGTTTAACCAGCACAGATACGCAGTATTTT.